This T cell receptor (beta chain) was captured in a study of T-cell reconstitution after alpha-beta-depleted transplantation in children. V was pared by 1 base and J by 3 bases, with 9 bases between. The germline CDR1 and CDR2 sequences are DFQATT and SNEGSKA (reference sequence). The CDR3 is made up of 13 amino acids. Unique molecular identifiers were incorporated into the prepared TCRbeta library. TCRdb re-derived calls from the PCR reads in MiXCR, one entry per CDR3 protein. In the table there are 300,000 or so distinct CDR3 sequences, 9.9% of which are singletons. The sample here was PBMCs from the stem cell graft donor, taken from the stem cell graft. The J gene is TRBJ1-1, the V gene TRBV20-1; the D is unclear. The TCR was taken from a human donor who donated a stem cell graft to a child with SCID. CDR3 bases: TGCAGTGCTAGAGGGGAGACGCACACTGAAGCTTTCTTT. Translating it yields CSARGETHTEAFF.